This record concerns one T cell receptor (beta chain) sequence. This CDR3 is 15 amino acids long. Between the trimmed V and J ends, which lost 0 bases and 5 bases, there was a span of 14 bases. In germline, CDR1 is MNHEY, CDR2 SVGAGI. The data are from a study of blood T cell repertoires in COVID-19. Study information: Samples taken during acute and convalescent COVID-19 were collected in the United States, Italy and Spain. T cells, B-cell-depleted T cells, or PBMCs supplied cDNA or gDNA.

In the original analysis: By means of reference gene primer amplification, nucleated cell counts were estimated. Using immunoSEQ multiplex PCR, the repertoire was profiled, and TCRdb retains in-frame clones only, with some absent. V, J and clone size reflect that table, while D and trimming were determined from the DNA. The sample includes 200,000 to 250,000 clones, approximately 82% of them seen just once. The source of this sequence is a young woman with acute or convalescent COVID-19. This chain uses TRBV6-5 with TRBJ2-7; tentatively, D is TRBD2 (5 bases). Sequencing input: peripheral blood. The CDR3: CASSYSRGEPDEQYF. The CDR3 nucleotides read TGTGCCAGCAGTTACTCCCGGGGAGAACCCGACGAGCAGTACTTC.